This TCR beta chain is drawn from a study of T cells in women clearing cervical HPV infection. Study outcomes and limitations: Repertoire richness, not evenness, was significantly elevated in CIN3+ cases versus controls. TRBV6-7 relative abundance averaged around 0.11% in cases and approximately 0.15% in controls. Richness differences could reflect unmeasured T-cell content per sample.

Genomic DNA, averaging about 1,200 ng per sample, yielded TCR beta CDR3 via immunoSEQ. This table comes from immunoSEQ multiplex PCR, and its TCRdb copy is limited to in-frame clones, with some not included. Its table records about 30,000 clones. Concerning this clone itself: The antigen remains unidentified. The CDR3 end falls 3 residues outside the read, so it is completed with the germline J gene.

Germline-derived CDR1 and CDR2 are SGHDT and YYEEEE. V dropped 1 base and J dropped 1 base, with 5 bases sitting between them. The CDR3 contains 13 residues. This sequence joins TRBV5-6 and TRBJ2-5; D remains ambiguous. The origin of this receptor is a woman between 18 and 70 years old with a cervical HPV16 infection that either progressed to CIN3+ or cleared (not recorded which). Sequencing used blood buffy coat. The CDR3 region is CASSLPGQETQYF. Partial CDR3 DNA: TGTGCCAGCAGCTTGCCGGGCCAAGAGACC.